The 32 T cell receptor beta chains presented below share a single source sample, sequenced in a study of blood T cells in healthy people across ages. The second PCR ran about 7 to 12 cycles with a sample-barcoded 5' primer and J-beta primers. TCRdb re-called the 5' RACE reads through MiXCR, storing one row per CDR3 protein. Of roughly 860,000 distinct CDR3 sequences in the sample, approximately 67% were seen once. Sequencing input: blood. These receptors came from a man aged 30-40 years in good health.

J is TRBJ1-1 and V is TRBV4-1; D remains ambiguous. CDR3 length: 16 amino acids. CDR1 is MGHRA and CDR2 is YSYEKL in the germline V gene. Trimming shortened V by 1 base and J by 0 bases, and 12 bases separated the two germline ends. CDR3 nucleotides: TGCGCCAGCAGCCAAGGGGATTTGAACATGAACACTGAAGCTTTCTTT. Its protein product is CASSQGDLNMNTEAFF.

V is TRBV7-2 and J is TRBJ2-1; 7 bases are a match to TRBD1. The DNA matches TRBJ2-7 better at its end, which makes the J call doubtful. The CDR3 is 15 amino acids. Germline values: CDR1 SGHTA, CDR2 FQGNSA. The DNA of the CDR3 is TGTGCCAGCAGCGCGACCGGGACAGCCGTCTACGAGCAGTACTTC. Encoded protein: CASSATGTAVYEQYF.

The chain's CDR3 is CASSPQQGAGDIQYF. The CDR3 nucleotides read TGTGCCAGCAGTCCACAACAGGGGGCGGGCGACATTCAGTACTTC. The chain recombines TRBV12-3 or TRBV12-4 with TRBJ2-4, with 9 bases identical to TRBD1. V shed 5 bases, J shed 8 bases, and the junction held 10 bases outside the gene matches. The CDR3 spans 15 residues.

The J gene is TRBJ2-5, the V gene TRBV13; D not resolved. Trimming pared 5 bases from V and 0 bases from J, leaving 13 bases between. CDR3 length equals 15 residues. Germline loops: CDR1 PRHDT, CDR2 FYEKMQ (reference sequence). The CDR3 spells CASSRSRVYQETQYF. DNA of the CDR3: TGTGCCAGCAGCCGTAGTCGGGTGTACCAAGAGACCCAGTACTTC.

This clonotype was seen more than once but under ten times. The V and J genes are TRBV4-2 and TRBJ2-7; the D call may be TRBD1 or TRBD2 (6 bases each). Trimming pared 1 base from V and 1 base from J, leaving 14 bases between. The CDR3 sequence is 16 residues long. Looked up from germline, CDR1 is LGHNA and CDR2 is YNFKEQ. CDR3 DNA: TGTGCCAGCAGCCAAGGGGGGGCAGAAAAATCCTACGAGCAGTACTTC. Translation: CASSQGGAEKSYEQYF.

CDR3 coding DNA: TGTGCCAGCAGCTCCGCGGCAGGGACCTACGAGCAGTACTTC. Encoded protein: CASSSAAGTYEQYF. The V call is TRBV7-2, the J call TRBJ2-7, with D perhaps matching TRBD1 (5 bases). CDR1 and CDR2 from the germline V gene are SGHTA and FQGNSA. Trimming stripped 4 bases from V and 2 bases from J, with 12 bases between. CDR3 size: 14 residues.

This clonotype was seen a handful of times. The chain links TRBV20-1 to TRBJ2-3, with D possibly called TRBD1 or TRBD2 (6 bases each). The germline V and J ends were trimmed by 7 bases and 6 bases, with 14 bases remaining between them. The CDR3 covers 12 residues. Per germline, CDR1 DFQATT and CDR2 SNEGSKA (reference sequence). DNA of the CDR3: TGCAGTGTGGAAGGGGGGTTCGATACGCAGTATTTT. This translates into CSVEGGFDTQYF.

This clonotype was found many times. J is TRBJ1-2 and V is TRBV7-2, with D uncertain. CDR3 length: 14 amino acids. Per the germline V gene, CDR1 is SGHTA and CDR2 is FQGNSA. Trimming removed 5 bases at V and 8 bases at J, with 18 bases between. In nucleotides, the CDR3 is TGTGCCAGCAGCAACTCAATACCACACGGCGGCTACACCTTC. Translated, it gives CASSNSIPHGGYTF.

The chain is built from TRBV20-1 and TRBJ2-4; TRBD1 agrees at 8 bases. This CDR3 region has 13 residues. J lost 13 bases, V lost 5 bases, and 13 bases had no gene match. Looked up from germline, CDR1 is DFQATT and CDR2 is SNEGSKA (reference sequence). As DNA, the CDR3 is TGCAGTGCTTCAGGGACAGGCGTCAGGGAGCAGTACTTC. Translation: CSASGTGVREQYF.

The chain has TRBV7-8 and TRBJ2-7; 9 bases align to TRBD2. V dropped 7 bases and J dropped 4; count of bases not matched to a gene: 8. This CDR3 spans 14 amino acids. Germline CDR1 reads SGHVS; CDR2 reads FQNEAQ. The CDR3: CASIPGTSPYEQYF. The CDR3 DNA is TGTGCCAGCATCCCGGGGACTAGCCCATACGAGCAGTACTTC.

This clonotype has only a few counts. The V gene is TRBV12-3 or TRBV12-4, the J gene TRBJ2-1; D is possibly TRBD1 or TRBD2 (6 bases each). The CDR3 is 13 amino acids. Between the trimmed V and J ends, which lost 8 bases and 8 bases, there was a span of 16 bases. The CDR3 region is CASHTHGGDEQFF. The CDR3 DNA is TGTGCCAGCCACACACACGGGGGCGATGAGCAGTTCTTC.

The sample holds many counts of this clonotype. In nucleotides, the CDR3 is TGTGCCAGCAGCGTAGGCCTGGACTACGAGCAGTACTTC. As protein: CASSVGLDYEQYF. The V and J genes are TRBV9 and TRBJ2-7; D gene ambiguous. CDR1 SGDLS and CDR2 YYNGEE come from the germline V gene. V gave up 0 bases and J gave up 3 bases, with 7 bases separating them. CDR3 length: 13 amino acids.

About this clonotype: This may be a read error: a much more frequent sequence differs by one nucleotide. This rearrangement joins TRBV6-5 to TRBJ2-1; D gene unclear. V lost 2 bases to trimming and J lost 10 bases, with 6 bases between them. This CDR3 has 11 residues. Germline V gene data show CDR1 as MNHEY and CDR2 as SVGAGI. CDR3 sequence reads: CASSYGKEQFF. CDR3 DNA: TGTGCCAGCAGTTACGGGAAGGAGCAGTTCTTC.

CDR3 in amino acids: CASSQATVNRGPQHF. For the CDR3, the DNA is TGCGCCAGCAGCCAAGCGACCGTCAACAGGGGCCCTCAGCATTTT. The V gene is TRBV4-3, the J gene TRBJ1-5; 7 positions agree with TRBD1. The CDR3 consists of 15 residues. Trimming cost V 1 base and J 13 bases; bases outside gene matches: 13. Germline-derived CDR1 and CDR2 are LGHNA and YSLEER.

The chain couples TRBV4-3 to TRBJ2-1; D not resolved. The V end lost 0 bases, the J end lost 0 bases, and 6 bases lay between the germline ends. This CDR3 comprises 15 residues. CDR1 is LGHNA, CDR2 YSLEER, per germline. Here the CDR3 DNA reads TGCGCCAGCAGCCAAGAGCAGAGCTCCTACAATGAGCAGTTCTTC. Amino acid sequence: CASSQEQSSYNEQFF.

This clonotype was detected a few times. This chain uses TRBV7-9 with TRBJ2-5; the D gene could be TRBD1 or TRBD2 (5 bases each). The CDR3 spans 15 residues. Germline V gene lookup returns CDR1 SEHNR and CDR2 FQNEAQ (reference sequence). V gave up 2 bases and J gave up 0 bases, with 10 bases separating them. In nucleotides, the CDR3 is TGTGCCAGCAGCTTATTGCTGGGGGACCAAGAGACCCAGTACTTC. It encodes CASSLLLGDQETQYF. Filled out from reference TRBV7-9 and TRBJ2-5, the complete variable domain reads DTGVSQNPRHKITKRGQNVTFRCDPISEHNRLYWYRQTLGQGPEFLTYFQNEAQLEKSRLLSDRFSAERPKGSFSTLEIQRTEQGDSAMYLCASSLLLGDQETQYFGPGTRLLVL.

The chain joins TRBV25-1 to TRBJ2-7, with D maybe TRBD1 (5 bases). V was pared by 1 base and J by 10 bases, with 11 bases between. The CDR3 totals 12 residues. Germline CDR1 and CDR2: MGHDK and SYGVNS. In DNA, the CDR3 is TGTGCCAGCAGTGAATCCCTGGGGCGCCAGTACTTC. Its translation: CASSESLGRQYF.

This clonotype was counted a few times. This chain uses TRBV24-1 with TRBJ2-1; 9 positions match TRBD1. The CDR3 spans 13 residues. Germline V lookup: CDR1 KGHDR, CDR2 SFDVKD. With 6 bases clipped from V and 9 bases from J, the junction kept 5 bases outside the gene matches. The CDR3 spells CATSSQGASEQFF. The DNA for the CDR3 is TGTGCCACCAGTTCACAGGGGGCGAGTGAGCAGTTCTTC.

The J gene is TRBJ2-7, the V gene TRBV12-3 or TRBV12-4; no reliable D call. The V gene lost 5 bases and the J gene lost 6 bases, with 20 bases spanning the gap. The CDR3 spans 15 residues. The CDR3 DNA follows: TGTGCCAGCAGTCCGGGCACAAGCCTCCTACCCGAGCAGTACTTC. Its protein product is CASSPGTSLLPEQYF.

This rearrangement joins TRBV7-3 to TRBJ1-1; 7 bases line up with TRBD1. Germline values: CDR1 SGHTA, CDR2 FQGTGA. The CDR3 is 14 amino acids. The J segment lost 3 bases and the V segment lost 5 bases, leaving 6 bases of the junction unmatched. This CDR3 reads CASSIDRADTEAFF. The CDR3 DNA reads TGTGCCAGCAGCATTGACAGGGCGGACACTGAAGCTTTCTTT.

This clonotype was detected a few times. This chain uses TRBV29-1 with TRBJ2-3; no firm D call. The CDR3 covers 16 residues. V lost 0 bases and J 2 bases, leaving 15 bases between the germline ends. CDR1 SQVTM and CDR2 ANQGSEA come from the germline V gene. CDR3 bases: TGCAGCGTTGAAGATTTAGACATACTGAACACAGATACGCAGTATTTT. The encoded protein is CSVEDLDILNTDTQYF.

The V call is TRBV7-3, the J call TRBJ1-5; TRBD1 matches 11 bases. The V gene's germline CDR1 is SGHTA and CDR2 FQGTGA. There are 15 residues in the CDR3. V trimming: 6 bases; J trimming: 5 bases; junction bases outside the gene matches: 6. The CDR3 here is CASRDGTGGHQPQHF. The CDR3 bases are TGTGCCAGCAGGGACGGGACAGGGGGACATCAGCCCCAGCATTTT.

A word on this clonotype: Mismatch with germline at one junction end may stem from a read error. The rearrangement uses TRBV7-3 and TRBJ2-7; 7 bases align to TRBD2. The CDR3 is 16 residues long. In germline, CDR1 is SGHTA, CDR2 FQGTGA. CDR3 nucleotide sequence: TGTGCCAGCAGCTTATACGCTAGCGGTACTGGAGATGAGCAGGACTTC. It translates to CASSLYASGTGDEQDF.

The chain uses TRBV12-3 or TRBV12-4 and TRBJ2-7, with 10 bases lining up with TRBD2. The DNA end favors TRBJ2-5, so the J call may be wrong. This CDR3 has 18 amino acids. Written as DNA, the CDR3 is TGTGCCAGCGTAGAACGGCTGACTAGCGGGCTTACAGGGGAGACCCAGTACTTC. Encoded protein: CASVERLTSGLTGETQYF.

The chain joins TRBV28 to TRBJ2-5, with D perhaps TRBD2 (6 bases). V lost 3 bases to trimming and J lost 5 bases, with 16 bases between them. This CDR3 has 15 amino acids. Germline CDR1 and CDR2: MDHEN and SYDVKM. The CDR3 reads CASSFIEGGAETQYF. Here the CDR3 DNA reads TGTGCCAGCAGTTTCATTGAGGGCGGGGCGGAGACCCAGTACTTC.

The CDR3 sequence is CASSDREGGTEAFF. For the CDR3, the DNA is TGTGCCAGCAGCGACCGGGAGGGGGGGACTGAAGCTTTCTTT. The chain links TRBV7-3 to TRBJ1-1; D may be TRBD1 (6 bases). V was shortened by 5 bases and J by 5 bases, with 15 bases between the two germline ends. Germline lookup yields CDR1 SGHTA and CDR2 FQGTGA. The CDR3 length is 14 residues.

The rearrangement uses TRBV13 and TRBJ2-1; 8 bases are shared with TRBD2. Germline-derived CDR1 and CDR2 are PRHDT and FYEKMQ (reference sequence). V lost 4 bases and J lost 6; bases outside the gene matches: 8. CDR3 length: 15 amino acids. CDR3 region: CASSSGLAPSNEQFF. The DNA of the CDR3 is TGTGCCAGCAGCTCAGGACTAGCTCCGTCCAATGAGCAGTTCTTC.

The V gene is TRBV28, the J gene TRBJ2-3; no definite D call. Germline CDR1 MDHEN, CDR2 SYDVKM. The CDR3 runs to 14 residues. V gave up 10 bases and J gave up 0 bases, with 14 bases separating them. The DNA for the CDR3 is TGTGCCACCTCCCCAGGACCTAGCACAGATACGCAGTATTTT. Translated: CATSPGPSTDTQYF.

This clonotype has just a few counts. This chain joins TRBV6-5 and TRBJ2-7; weak D call: TRBD2 (5 bases). Between the trimmed V and J ends, which lost 8 bases and 5 bases, there was a span of 22 bases. The germline V gene has CDR1 MNHEY and CDR2 SVGAGI. This CDR3 comprises 15 residues. For the CDR3, the DNA is TGTGCCAGCCGCCAAGGCGGCAGGAGGAACCACGAGCAGTACTTC. Its translation is CASRQGGRRNHEQYF.

This clonotype was picked up a small number of times. The rearrangement uses TRBV4-2 and TRBJ2-1, with 9 positions matching TRBD2. J gave up 4 bases and V 0 bases, and 7 bases lay outside the gene matches. This CDR3 has 17 residues. The V gene's germline CDR1 is LGHNA and CDR2 YNFKEQ. Written as DNA, the CDR3 is TGTGCCAGCAGCCAAGATTATGAGACTAGCGGATACAATGAGCAGTTCTTC. Translated, it gives CASSQDYETSGYNEQFF.

The chain carries TRBV20-1 and TRBJ1-2, with 7 bases identical to TRBD1. Germline assignment: CDR1 DFQATT and CDR2 SNEGSKA (reference sequence). This CDR3 is built from 12 residues. The ends lost 7 bases at V and 3 bases at J; junction bases unmatched: 5. CDR3 in amino acids: CSESGTDYGYTF. The CDR3 DNA sequence: TGCAGTGAGTCCGGGACAGACTATGGCTACACCTTC.

In this sample, this clonotype turned up a few times. The chain uses TRBV27 and TRBJ1-2; 7 bases fit TRBD1. Germline V lookup: CDR1 MNHEY, CDR2 SMNVEV (reference sequence). Unmatched junction bases numbered 5, after V lost 6 bases and J lost 4 bases. The CDR3 is made up of 13 amino acids. CDR3 nucleotide sequence: TGTGCCAGCAGGCAAACAGGGGCCTATGGCTACACCTTC. It codes for CASRQTGAYGYTF.